Below are 5 T cell receptor beta chains sequenced from a single sample in a study of cytomegalovirus exposure and HLA in healthy donors (dated by TCRdb to 2016 to 2017). Libraries were built with the immunoSEQ multiplex PCR assay. For the multiplex PCR, a mixture combining 60 forward primers for TCR Vbeta segments and 13 reverse primers for TCR Jbeta segments was used. The table comes from immuneACCESS by way of TCRdb, which keeps in-frame sequences with V and J called. Part of the clones is missing from these tables; in studies checked, under half for an unresolved V gene and the rest for unknown reasons. This sample is represented by under 250,000 clones; roughly 78% of them were singletons. The ten largest clonotypes hold more than 0.45% of the sample. The sample consisted of PBMCs. The source is a boy aged 10-17 years in good health and CMV-seronegative.

The chain links TRBV2 to TRBJ1-2, with 7 positions matching TRBD1. The CDR3 contains 13 residues. V shed 8 bases, J shed 2 bases, and the junction held 5 bases outside the gene matches. Germline V gene data show CDR1 as SNHLY and CDR2 as FYNNEI. CDR3 DNA sequence: TGTGCCAGCGGGACAGATTCCAACTATGGCTACACCTTC. This gives the protein CASGTDSNYGYTF.

This chain joins TRBV29-1 and TRBJ1-5; 9 bases match TRBD1. This CDR3 is built from 13 residues. Looked up from germline, CDR1 is SQVTM and CDR2 is ANQGSEA. The J segment lost 3 bases and the V segment lost 6 bases, leaving 3 bases of the junction unmatched. As DNA, the CDR3 is TGCAGCGTCGGGACAGGGTTCAATCAGCCCCAGCATTTT. This sequence encodes CSVGTGFNQPQHF.

The rearrangement uses TRBV11-2 and TRBJ2-7; tentative D call: TRBD1 (6 bases). The V and J ends lost 5 bases and 2 bases respectively, with 16 bases between them. The germline CDR1 and CDR2 sequences are SGHAT and FQNNGV. The CDR3 runs to 15 residues. The CDR3 loop is CASSPWTDFAYEQYF. The DNA of the CDR3 is TGTGCCAGCAGCCCATGGACAGACTTTGCCTACGAGCAGTACTTC.

This clone was detected once. V and J are TRBV5-1 and TRBJ1-1; no clear D gene. Germline V lookup: CDR1 SGHRS, CDR2 YFSETQ. Trimming left V 1 base short and J 0 bases short, with 10 bases between. There are 15 residues in the CDR3. CDR3 amino acids: CASSLYQRMNTEAFF. The CDR3 DNA sequence: TGCGCCAGCAGCTTGTACCAGCGTATGAACACTGAAGCTTTCTTT.

The table lists this clone with a few counts. The chain is built from TRBV6-1 and TRBJ1-1; D is undetermined. V lost 9 bases to trimming and J lost 3 bases, with 14 bases between them. The CDR3 extends over 13 amino acids. In germline, CDR1 is MNHNS, CDR2 SASEGT. The CDR3 loop is CASTQHRDTEAFF. CDR3 coding DNA: TGTGCCAGTACTCAGCATCGGGACACTGAAGCTTTCTTT.